The 17 T cell receptor beta chains below were found in one sample sequenced in a study of blood T cell repertoires in COVID-19. The table came from immunoSEQ multiplex PCR; TCRdb's copy has only in-frame clones and leaves some out. The sample consists of some 66,000 clones, roughly 76% of them appearing once. The material sequenced was peripheral blood. The receptors originated from an elderly woman with acute or convalescent COVID-19.

V gene TRBV6-1 combines with J gene TRBJ2-5, with TRBD1 matching over 7 bases. The CDR3 runs 13 residues. CDR1 and CDR2 from the germline V gene are MNHNS and SASEGT. The J segment lost 3 bases and the V segment lost 3 bases, leaving 1 base of the junction unmatched. The CDR3 spells CASSDGTEETQYF. As DNA, the CDR3 is TGTGCCAGCAGTGACGGGACAGAAGAGACCCAGTACTTC.

V usage is TRBV11-2 and J usage is TRBJ2-5, with 12 bases lining up with TRBD2. Germline V lookup: CDR1 SGHAT, CDR2 FQNNGV. With 6 bases clipped from V and 4 bases from J, the junction kept 6 bases outside the gene matches. CDR3 size: 15 residues. CDR3 nucleotide sequence: TGTGCCAGCAGATCCGGGACTAGCGGGTTAGAGACCCAGTACTTC. This translates into CASRSGTSGLETQYF.

The chain recombines TRBV19 with TRBJ2-1; no clear D. This CDR3 comprises 14 residues. V lost 6 bases, J lost 7 bases, and 16 bases lay in between. Germline V gene data show CDR1 as LNHDA and CDR2 as SQIVND (reference sequence). Here the CDR3 reads CASSPVTFQNEQFF. The CDR3 nucleotides read TGTGCCAGTAGCCCCGTAACCTTTCAGAATGAGCAGTTCTTC.

The CDR3 loop is CAWSERGAEAFF. As DNA, the CDR3 is TGTGCCTGGAGTGAAAGGGGCGCTGAAGCTTTCTTT. V is TRBV30 and J is TRBJ1-1; tentative D call: TRBD1 (5 bases). Trimming left V 1 base short and J 6 bases short, with 9 bases between. CDR1 and CDR2 (germline): GTSNPN, SVGIG (reference sequence). This CDR3 is 12 amino acids long.

This chain joins TRBV28 and TRBJ2-3; D is unclear. CDR3 length: 13 amino acids. CDR1 and CDR2 from the germline V gene are MDHEN and SYDVKM. The V end was cut by 3 bases, the J end by 2 bases, with 6 bases between. The CDR3 DNA sequence: TGTGCCAGCAGTTTTGTCAACACAGATACGCAGTATTTT. The encoded protein is CASSFVNTDTQYF.

V and J are TRBV18 and TRBJ2-3, with D tentatively TRBD2 (6 bases). Trimming stripped 3 bases from V and 6 bases from J, with 7 bases between. CDR1 and CDR2 from the germline V gene are KGHSH and LQKENI. This CDR3 contains 12 residues. The CDR3 is CASSPGTDTQYF. CDR3 nucleotide sequence: TGTGCCAGCTCACCCGGGACTGATACGCAGTATTTT.

This rearrangement joins TRBV6-5 to TRBJ2-6, with TRBD1 matching 9 bases. The germline gives CDR1 MNHEY, CDR2 SVGAGI. The CDR3 extends over 16 amino acids. With 2 bases clipped from V and 2 bases from J, the junction kept 1 base outside the gene matches. The CDR3 bases are TGTGCCAGCAGTTACGACAGGGGGGCTGGGGCCAACGTCCTGACTTTC. Translating gives CASSYDRGAGANVLTF.

This chain links TRBV7-2 with TRBJ2-7; 10 nucleotides agree with TRBD2. This CDR3 spans 16 amino acids. Germline V gene lookup returns CDR1 SGHTA and CDR2 FQGNSA. J was trimmed by 2 bases and V by 1 base; bases with no gene match: 5. The CDR3 DNA is TGTGCCAGCAGCTTAGGCCTTAGCGGGGGGACCTACGAGCAGTACTTC. Its protein is CASSLGLSGGTYEQYF.

The chain couples TRBV30 to TRBJ2-7; D is possibly TRBD2 (5 bases). Trimming removed 4 bases from V and 0 bases from J, with 10 bases in between. This CDR3 has 13 amino acids. From germline, CDR1 is GTSNPN and CDR2 SVGIG (reference sequence). For the CDR3, the DNA is TGTGCCTGGACGAGGGTGGACTCCTACGAGCAGTACTTC. This gives the protein CAWTRVDSYEQYF.

J is TRBJ2-6 and V is TRBV2, with D tentatively TRBD1 (5 bases). Between the trimmed V and J ends, which lost 4 bases and 2 bases, there was a span of 6 bases. The CDR3 covers 14 residues. Germline assignment: CDR1 SNHLY and CDR2 FYNNEI. The CDR3 sequence is CASSGQTGANVLTF. CDR3 coding DNA: TGTGCCAGCAGTGGACAGACTGGGGCCAACGTCCTGACTTTC.

This clone has only one observation. The chain carries TRBV15 and TRBJ2-5; 8 nucleotides align to TRBD1. J was trimmed by 5 bases and V by 2 bases; bases with no gene match: 4. The CDR3 is made up of 14 amino acids. CDR1 and CDR2 (germline): LNHNV, YYDKDF (reference sequence). CDR3 nucleotide sequence: TGTGCCACCAGCAGAAAGGGACAGGCGGAGACCCAGTACTTC. It translates to CATSRKGQAETQYF. Looking up the rest from reference TRBV15 and TRBJ2-5 gives the full variable domain: DAMVIQNPRYQVTQFGKPVTLSCSQTLNHNVMYWYQQKSSQAPKLLFHYYDKDFNNEADTPDNFQSRRPNTSFCFLDIRSPGLGDTAMYLCATSRKGQAETQYFGPGTRLLVL.

This chain uses TRBV27 with TRBJ2-1; 8 nucleotides agree with TRBD2. There are 13 residues in the CDR3. Trimming took 8 bases from V and 12 from J; bases not matched to a gene: 12. In germline, CDR1 is MNHEY, CDR2 SMNVEV (reference sequence). The CDR3 here is CASLWLAGGVQFF. In DNA form, the CDR3 reads TGTGCCAGCCTGTGGCTAGCGGGCGGGGTGCAGTTCTTC.

V usage is TRBV11-2 and J usage is TRBJ2-2; D is ambiguous. V lost 0 bases to trimming and J lost 5 bases, with 7 bases between them. This CDR3 has 14 amino acids. Germline V gene sequence: CDR1 SGHAT, CDR2 FQNNGV. The CDR3: CASSLEASTGELFF. CDR3 sequence (DNA): TGTGCCAGCAGCTTAGAGGCTTCTACCGGGGAGCTGTTTTTT.

The gene calls are TRBV5-1 and TRBJ1-5; 8 nucleotides line up with TRBD1. Germline trimming cut 4 bases from V and 5 bases from J; bases unmatched to any gene: 8. Germline loops: CDR1 SGHRS, CDR2 YFSETQ. The CDR3 consists of 15 residues. The CDR3 loop is CASSPGQGAYQPQHF. The DNA of the CDR3 is TGCGCCAGCAGCCCGGGCCAGGGGGCTTATCAGCCCCAGCATTTT.

This sequence joins TRBV7-2 and TRBJ2-3; no firm D call. This CDR3 region has 14 residues. In germline, CDR1 is SGHTA, CDR2 FQGNSA. V gave up 2 bases and J gave up 6 bases, with 12 bases separating them. The CDR3 DNA follows: TGTGCCAGCAGCTTATCAACCCACGGGGATACGCAGTATTTT. It specifies CASSLSTHGDTQYF.

J is TRBJ2-7 and V is TRBV24-1; unclear D gene. V dropped 0 bases and J dropped 4 bases, with 9 bases sitting between them. Germline values: CDR1 KGHDR, CDR2 SFDVKD. The CDR3 runs to 14 residues. The CDR3 coding sequence is TGTGCCACCAGTGATTTGCAAAGCGAGTACGAGCAGTACTTC. This translates into CATSDLQSEYEQYF.

The chain couples TRBV2 to TRBJ2-7; 7 nucleotides agree with TRBD2. In germline, CDR1 is SNHLY, CDR2 FYNNEI. V gave up 7 bases and J gave up 0 bases; unmatched junction bases: 6. This CDR3 spans 14 amino acids. This CDR3 is CASTSSGSSYEQYF. For the CDR3, the DNA is TGTGCCAGCACCTCTAGCGGCAGCTCCTACGAGCAGTACTTC.